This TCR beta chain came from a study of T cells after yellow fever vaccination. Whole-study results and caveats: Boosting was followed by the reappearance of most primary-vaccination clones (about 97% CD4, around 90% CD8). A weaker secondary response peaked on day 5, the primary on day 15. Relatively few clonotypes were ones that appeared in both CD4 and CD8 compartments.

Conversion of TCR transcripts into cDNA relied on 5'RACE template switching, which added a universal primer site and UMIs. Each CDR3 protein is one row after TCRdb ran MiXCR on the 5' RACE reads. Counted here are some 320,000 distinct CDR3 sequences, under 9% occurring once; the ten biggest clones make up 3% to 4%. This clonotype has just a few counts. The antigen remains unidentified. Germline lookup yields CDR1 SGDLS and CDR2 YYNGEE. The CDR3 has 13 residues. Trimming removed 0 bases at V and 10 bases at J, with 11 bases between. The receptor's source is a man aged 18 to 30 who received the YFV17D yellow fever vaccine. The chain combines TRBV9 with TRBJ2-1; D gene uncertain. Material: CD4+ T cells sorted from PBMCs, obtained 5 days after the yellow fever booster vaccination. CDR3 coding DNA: TGTGCCAGCAGCGTAGTTTCTGCTGGGGAGCAGTTCTTC. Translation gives CASSVVSAGEQFF.